The clone carrying this TCR beta chain was seen a handful of times. This sample stems from a study of T-cell memory formation after mild COVID-19. Each CDR3 protein is one row after TCRdb ran MiXCR on the 5' RACE reads. Of around 530,000 distinct CDR3 sequences listed, approximately 21% are singletons. The V end lost 2 bases, the J end lost 4 bases, and 11 bases lay between the germline ends. Germline lookup yields CDR1 KGHDR and CDR2 SFDVKD. There are 14 residues in the CDR3. The sample comprised PBMCs or a T cell subset sorted from them (not recorded which). This receptor was taken from an adult woman who had mild COVID-19 (a few samples of this study predate the infection). Cell type and time point are not known. The chain has TRBV24-1 and TRBJ2-7; unclear D gene. CDR3 in amino acids: CATSDSSSPYEQYF. The CDR3 nucleotides are TGTGCCACCAGTGATTCCTCTTCGCCGTACGAGCAGTACTTC.